These 26 T cell receptor beta chains originate from one sample sequenced in a study of T cell responses to AZD1222 COVID-19 vaccine. Profiling relied on immunoSEQ multiplex PCR, and the TCRdb table lists in-frame clones only, not all of them. The sample lists around 160,000 clones, more than 85% occurring once. The input for sequencing was peripheral blood, taken on day 0 of AZD1222 vaccination. The receptors shown here come from an adult in good health.

The rearrangement links TRBV5-1 to TRBJ1-4; the D gene is possibly TRBD1 (5 bases). The CDR3 has 15 residues. The V end lost 0 bases, the J end lost 7 bases, and 13 bases lay between the germline ends. Germline values: CDR1 SGHRS, CDR2 YFSETQ. The CDR3 coding sequence is TGCGCCAGCAGCTTGGTTGGCAGGGCGATTGAAAAACTGTTTTTT. This codes for CASSLVGRAIEKLFF.

V and J are TRBV9 and TRBJ2-3; D gene ambiguous. V lost 0 bases and J lost 2, with 7 bases in between. There are 14 residues in the CDR3. CDR1 and CDR2 from the germline V gene are SGDLS and YYNGEE. CDR3 loop: CASSVEGNTDTQYF. CDR3 nucleotides: TGTGCCAGCAGCGTAGAGGGTAACACAGATACGCAGTATTTT.

The chain recombines TRBV12-5 with TRBJ1-2; D is uncertain. Trimming took 3 bases from V and 1 from J, leaving 15 bases between them. CDR1 is LGHNT and CDR2 is FRNRAP in the germline V gene. The CDR3 contains 16 residues. The CDR3 region has the DNA TGTGCTAGTGGTTTTGACGGATTGAAGTTTAACTATGGCTACACCTTC. Translating gives CASGFDGLKFNYGYTF.

The rearrangement links TRBV6-5 to TRBJ1-1, with D tentatively TRBD1 (5 bases). Germline V gene data show CDR1 as MNHEY and CDR2 as SVGAGI. The CDR3 has 14 residues. V shed 5 bases and J shed 4 bases, with 14 bases lying between them. The chain's CDR3 is CASSPDLRGTEAFF. The CDR3 nucleotides read TGTGCCAGCAGTCCCGACTTGAGGGGCACTGAAGCTTTCTTT.

V is TRBV7-8 and J is TRBJ1-1; D possibly corresponds to TRBD1 (5 bases). From germline, CDR1 is SGHVS and CDR2 FQNEAQ. With 3 bases removed from V and 1 base from J, the gap between germline ends came to 6 bases. This CDR3 region has 13 residues. The CDR3 protein is CASSLTENTEAFF. As DNA, the CDR3 is TGTGCCAGCAGCTTGACAGAGAACACTGAAGCTTTCTTT.

V is TRBV29-1 and J is TRBJ2-1; TRBD2 matches 8 bases. The germline V gene encodes CDR1 SQVTM and CDR2 ANQGSEA. The CDR3 loop spans 16 amino acids. With V trimmed by 4 bases and J by 0 bases, 8 bases remained unmatched. The CDR3 DNA follows: TGCAGCGTTGGCCTATCACTAGCGGTCTCCTACAATGAGCAGTTCTTC. This gives the protein CSVGLSLAVSYNEQFF.

The chain links TRBV5-1 to TRBJ2-1, with D possibly being TRBD2 (5 bases). This CDR3 is built from 14 residues. From germline, CDR1 is SGHRS and CDR2 YFSETQ. V lost 3 bases and J 5 bases, leaving 12 bases between the germline ends. This CDR3 is CASSWRPGNNEQFF. The CDR3 DNA reads as TGCGCCAGCAGCTGGAGGCCCGGCAACAATGAGCAGTTCTTC.

The chain joins TRBV4-2 to TRBJ1-5; possibly TRBD1 for D (6 bases). The CDR3 loop spans 16 amino acids. V gave up 4 bases and J gave up 2 bases, with 15 bases separating them. Germline V lookup: CDR1 LGHNA, CDR2 YNFKEQ. The CDR3 is CASSPVGGFGNQPQHF. The CDR3 nucleotides are TGTGCCAGCAGCCCTGTGGGGGGCTTCGGCAATCAGCCCCAGCATTTT.

V is TRBV6-5 and J is TRBJ1-2; 8 bases are shared with TRBD1. This CDR3 comprises 16 residues. Trimming took 4 bases from V and 0 from J; bases not matched to a gene: 7. Germline V gene sequence: CDR1 MNHEY, CDR2 SVGAGI. The CDR3 region has the DNA TGTGCCAGCAGTTCCGGACAGGGAGTTACTAACTATGGCTACACCTTC. Its translation is CASSSGQGVTNYGYTF.

This rearrangement joins TRBV7-9 to TRBJ2-1; TRBD2 matches at 8 bases. Losses at the gene ends were 4 bases for V and 9 bases for J; bases not matched to a gene: 14. Per the germline V gene, CDR1 is SEHNR and CDR2 is FQNEAQ (reference sequence). The CDR3 consists of 16 residues. The CDR3 protein is CASSSWTSLKGGEQFF. For the CDR3, the DNA is TGTGCCAGCAGCTCCTGGACTAGCCTTAAGGGTGGTGAGCAGTTCTTC.

The genes are TRBV4-1 and TRBJ1-5; tentative D call: TRBD1 (6 bases). The ends were cut back, 1 base at V and 2 bases at J, with 9 bases in the middle. CDR1 and CDR2 from the germline V gene are MGHRA and YSYEKL. There are 15 residues in the CDR3. DNA for the CDR3: TGCGCCAGCAGCCAAGGGACAGATGGCAATCAGCCCCAGCATTTT. Protein: CASSQGTDGNQPQHF.

The J gene is TRBJ2-1, the V gene TRBV6-6; D possibly corresponds to TRBD1 (6 bases). Germline CDR1 and CDR2: MNHNY and SVGAGI (reference sequence). Trimming took off 5 bases at V and 3 bases at J, with 8 bases between the two ends. The CDR3 is 13 amino acids. CDR3 loop: CASSQDSYNEQFF. CDR3 bases: TGTGCCAGCAGTCAGGACAGCTACAATGAGCAGTTCTTC.

The CDR3 region has the DNA TGTGCCAGCAAAGGGACAGCTCAGCCCCAGCATTTT. Translating it yields CASKGTAQPQHF. The chain is built from TRBV12-3 or TRBV12-4 and TRBJ1-5; the match to TRBD1 covers 7 bases. The CDR3 totals 12 residues. V shed 7 bases, J shed 6 bases, and the junction held 3 bases outside the gene matches.

The chain joins TRBV6-5 to TRBJ1-5, with D unclear. Germline CDR1 reads MNHEY; CDR2 reads SVGAGI. CDR3 length: 13 amino acids. V gave up 8 bases and J gave up 0 bases, with 8 bases separating them. CDR3 DNA: TGTGCCAGCTTACGGGATAGCAATCAGCCCCAGCATTTT. Protein product: CASLRDSNQPQHF.

The chain is built from TRBV2 and TRBJ1-1; 10 positions agree with TRBD1. There are 13 residues in the CDR3. Germline CDR1 is SNHLY and CDR2 is FYNNEI. Losses at the gene ends were 7 bases for V and 5 bases for J; bases not matched to a gene: 4. CDR3 region: CASKDRGQTEAFF. The DNA of the CDR3 is TGTGCCAGCAAAGACAGGGGGCAAACTGAAGCTTTCTTT.

The chain employs TRBV7-9 and TRBJ2-7; 7 positions match TRBD2. Germline values: CDR1 SEHNR, CDR2 FQNEAQ (reference sequence). Trimming took 5 bases from V and 5 from J; bases not matched to a gene: 12. The CDR3 has 15 residues. The CDR3 sequence: CASSPEGGVRDEQYF. The CDR3, as DNA: TGTGCCAGCAGCCCGGAGGGAGGGGTGCGCGACGAGCAGTACTTC.

The rearrangement joins TRBV18 to TRBJ1-2, with 7 bases that match TRBD1. V was clipped by 2 bases and J by 5 bases; unmatched bases: 8. Germline CDR1 reads KGHSH; CDR2 reads LQKENI. CDR3 length equals 15 residues. The CDR3 loop is CASSPVKGAQYGYTF. The CDR3 nucleotides read TGTGCCAGCTCACCAGTAAAGGGGGCTCAATATGGCTACACCTTC.

The rearrangement links TRBV5-5 to TRBJ1-2, with D possibly TRBD1 on 6 matching bases. Germline V gives CDR1 SGHKS, CDR2 YYEKEE (reference sequence). This CDR3 has 16 amino acids. V lost 0 bases and J 2 bases, leaving 14 bases between the germline ends. CDR3 coding DNA: TGTGCCAGCAGCTTGGTGGGGGCCCGGGGGAACTATGGCTACACCTTC. Protein product: CASSLVGARGNYGYTF.

Points on this clone: The same CDR3 can be traced to other DNA sequences in this sample. The chain is built from TRBV2 and TRBJ1-1, with 7 positions matching TRBD1. The V gene end was trimmed by 3 bases and the J gene end by 1 base; junction bases not matched to a gene: 2. The CDR3 contains 14 residues. Germline V gene lookup returns CDR1 SNHLY and CDR2 FYNNEI. This CDR3 reads CASSETGSNTEAFF. Written as DNA, the CDR3 is TGTGCCAGCAGTGAGACAGGGTCGAACACTGAAGCTTTCTTT.

V is TRBV7-9 and J is TRBJ1-3; 8 nucleotides align to TRBD1. The CDR3 totals 15 residues. CDR1 is SEHNR, CDR2 FQNEAQ, per germline (reference sequence). V trimming: 5 bases; J trimming: 0 bases; junction bases outside the gene matches: 3. The CDR3, as DNA: TGTGCCAGCAGCCCAGGGGGCTTCTCTGGAAACACCATATATTTT. Translating gives CASSPGGFSGNTIYF.

The chain links TRBV7-9 to TRBJ2-7; D is ambiguous. This CDR3 comprises 13 residues. V was cut by 6 bases and J by 5 bases, with 14 bases left in between. Per the germline V gene, CDR1 is SEHNR and CDR2 is FQNEAQ (reference sequence). The CDR3 DNA reads TGTGCCAGCAGAGAAATGGGTGGAGACGAGCAGTACTTC. Amino acids: CASREMGGDEQYF.

This clone was counted once. The V call is TRBV7-2, the J call TRBJ1-4, with D possibly matching TRBD1 (5 bases). Germline V gives CDR1 SGHTA, CDR2 FQGNSA. The CDR3 totals 14 residues. V dropped 5 bases and J dropped 8 bases, with 15 bases sitting between them. CDR3 DNA: TGTGCCAGCAGCCCCGGGACCTTAAGCGAAAAACTGTTTTTT. It is translated as CASSPGTLSEKLFF.

V gene TRBV5-1 combines with J gene TRBJ2-5; maybe TRBD1 (5 bases). V lost 5 bases to trimming and J lost 4 bases, with 30 bases between them. The CDR3 spans 19 residues. Per the germline V gene, CDR1 is SGHRS and CDR2 is YFSETQ. CDR3 loop: CASSWQFSGSQRGGETQYF. DNA for the CDR3: TGCGCCAGCAGTTGGCAATTCTCCGGGTCCCAAAGGGGCGGAGAGACCCAGTACTTC.

CDR3 bases: TGTGCCAGCAGCGCAGACTATATGCGTCCCGCCGGGGAGCTGTTTTTT. It specifies CASSADYMRPAGELFF. The genes are TRBV3-1 (or the pseudogene TRBV3-2) and TRBJ2-2; tentatively, D is TRBD2 (5 bases). CDR3 length: 16 residues. The V gene's germline CDR1 is LGHDT and CDR2 YNNKEL (reference sequence). V was clipped by 5 bases and J by 6 bases, with 19 bases between them.

This sequence joins TRBV18 and TRBJ2-7; a weak D match, TRBD1 (6 bases). Trimming pared 3 bases from V and 3 bases from J, leaving 12 bases between. The CDR3 is 14 residues long. Germline assignment: CDR1 KGHSH and CDR2 LQKENI. The DNA of the CDR3 is TGTGCCAGCTCACCCGCCGGGACAAACTACGAGCAGTACTTC. Translation: CASSPAGTNYEQYF.

This chain joins TRBV2 and TRBJ1-4; tentatively, D is TRBD1 (5 bases). In germline, CDR1 is SNHLY, CDR2 FYNNEI. V was cut by 4 bases and J by 7 bases, with 13 bases left in between. The CDR3 consists of 14 residues. The CDR3 spells CASSGWQGGEKLFF. CDR3 bases: TGTGCCAGCAGTGGGTGGCAGGGTGGTGAAAAACTGTTTTTT.